This T cell receptor beta chain was found in a study of blood T cell repertoires in COVID-19. At the level of the study: Samples of COVID-19 (acute and convalescent) were obtained from the United States, Italy and Spain. The analysed material was cDNA or gDNA that came from T cells, B-cell-depleted T cells, or PBMCs.

Authors' analysis steps: Estimation of nucleated cell counts relied on the amplification of reference gene primers. Repertoires were generated with immunoSEQ multiplex PCR, while TCRdb's copy carries only in-frame clones and drops some. D and trimming come from the DNA, and the V and J calls and clone size come from that table. The table includes over 30,000 clones, roughly 88% detected once. Deletions cut 7 bases from V and 3 bases from J, with 11 bases between. The CDR3 covers 13 residues. CDR1 is SGHAT and CDR2 is FQNNGV in the germline V gene. The rearrangement joins TRBV11-2 to TRBJ2-3; the D is unclear. The sequenced sample was peripheral blood. This receptor was taken from an elderly man with acute or convalescent COVID-19. CDR3 in amino acids: CASTRRWTDTQYF. The DNA for the CDR3 is TGTGCCAGCACCCGCAGGTGGACAGATACGCAGTATTTT.